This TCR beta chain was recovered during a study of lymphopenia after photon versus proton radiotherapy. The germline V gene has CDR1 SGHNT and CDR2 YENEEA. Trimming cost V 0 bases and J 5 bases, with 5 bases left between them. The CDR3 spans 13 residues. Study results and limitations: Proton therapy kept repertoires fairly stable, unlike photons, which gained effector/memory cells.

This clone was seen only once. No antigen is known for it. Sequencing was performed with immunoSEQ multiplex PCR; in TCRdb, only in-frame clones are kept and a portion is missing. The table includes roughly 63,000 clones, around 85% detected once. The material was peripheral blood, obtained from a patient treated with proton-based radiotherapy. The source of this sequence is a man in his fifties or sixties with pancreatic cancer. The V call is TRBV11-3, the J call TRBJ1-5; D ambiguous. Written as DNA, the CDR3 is TGTGCCAGCAGCTTAGATAGGGATCAGCCCCAGCATTTT. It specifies CASSLDRDQPQHF.